This TCR beta chain was found in a study of human T cells and chemical hapten exposure. Findings and limits, study-wide: TCRs above 1 in 1000 frequency stayed constant with DPC sensitization.

Stated time point: pre-sensitization, week 0. Treatment described: therapeutic diphenylcyclopropenone sensitization with weekly scalp DPC. Extraction yielded total RNA from whole blood (unfractionated). In its sample, this clonotype was seen a few times. Its matching antigen is unknown. Unique molecular identifiers were affixed to discrete cDNA molecules within the library. TCRdb itself ran the RACE reads through MiXCR, one entry per CDR3 protein. The sample contains roughly 380,000 distinct CDR3 sequences, 4.5% to 6% of which appear only once. The TCR comes from a woman aged 45-59 years with alopecia areata. Some clones in this sample may be carry-over from other donors' samples. Source: whole blood, taken in connection with sensitization to the hapten diphenylcyclopropenone (DPC).

The CDR3 bases are TGCAGCGTTGAACATCCTACCTACCAAGAGACCCAGTACTTC. Translating it yields CSVEHPTYQETQYF. The V and J genes are TRBV29-1 and TRBJ2-5; D uncertain. Germline CDR1 and CDR2: SQVTM and ANQGSEA. The CDR3 is 14 amino acids. Trimming removed 2 bases from V and 0 bases from J, with 10 bases in between.